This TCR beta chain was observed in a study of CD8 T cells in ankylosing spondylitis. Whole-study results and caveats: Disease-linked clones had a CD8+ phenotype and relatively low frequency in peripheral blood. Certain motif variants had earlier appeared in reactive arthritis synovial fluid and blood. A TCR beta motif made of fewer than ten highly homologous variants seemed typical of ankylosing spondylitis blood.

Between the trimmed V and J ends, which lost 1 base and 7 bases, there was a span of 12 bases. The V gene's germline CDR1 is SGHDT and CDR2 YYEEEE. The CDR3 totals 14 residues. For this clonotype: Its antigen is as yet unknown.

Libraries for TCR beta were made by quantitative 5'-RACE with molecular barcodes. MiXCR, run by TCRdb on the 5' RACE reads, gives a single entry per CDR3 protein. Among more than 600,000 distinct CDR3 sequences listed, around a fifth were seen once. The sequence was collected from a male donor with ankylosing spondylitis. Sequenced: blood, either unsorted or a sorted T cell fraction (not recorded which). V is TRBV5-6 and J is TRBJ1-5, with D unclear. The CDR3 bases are TGTGCCAGCAGCTTGCGTCAGTTTGGGCAGCCCCAGCATTTT. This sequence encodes CASSLRQFGQPQHF.